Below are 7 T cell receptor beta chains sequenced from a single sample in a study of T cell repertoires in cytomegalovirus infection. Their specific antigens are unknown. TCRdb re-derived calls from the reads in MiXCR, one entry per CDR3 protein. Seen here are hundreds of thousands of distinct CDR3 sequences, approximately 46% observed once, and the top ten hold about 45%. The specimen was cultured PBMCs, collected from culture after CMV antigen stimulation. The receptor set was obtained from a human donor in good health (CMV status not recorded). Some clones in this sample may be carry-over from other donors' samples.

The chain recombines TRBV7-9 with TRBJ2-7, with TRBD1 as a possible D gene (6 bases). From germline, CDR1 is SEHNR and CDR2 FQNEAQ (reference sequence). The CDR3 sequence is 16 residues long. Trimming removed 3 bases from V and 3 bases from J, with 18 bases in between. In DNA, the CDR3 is TGTGCCAGCAGCTTTCCCCGGGGACAAGAGAGCTACGAGCAGTACTTC. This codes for CASSFPRGQESYEQYF.

The CDR3 reads CASSRGTTPWVEKLFF. CDR3 nucleotide sequence: TGTGCCAGCAGCCGGGGGACAACTCCTTGGGTAGAAAAACTGTTTTTT. The chain employs TRBV6-1 and TRBJ1-4, with D possibly matching TRBD1 (6 bases). Looked up from germline, CDR1 is MNHNS and CDR2 is SASEGT. Trimming took off 6 bases at V and 8 bases at J, with 22 bases between the two ends. There are 16 residues in the CDR3.

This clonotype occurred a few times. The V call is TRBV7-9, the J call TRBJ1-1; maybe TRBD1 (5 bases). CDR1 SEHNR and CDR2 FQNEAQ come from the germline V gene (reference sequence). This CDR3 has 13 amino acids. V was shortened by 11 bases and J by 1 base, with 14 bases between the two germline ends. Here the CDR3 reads CASSGTQNTEAFF. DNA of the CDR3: TGTGCCTCCTCCGGGACTCAGAACACTGAAGCTTTCTTT.

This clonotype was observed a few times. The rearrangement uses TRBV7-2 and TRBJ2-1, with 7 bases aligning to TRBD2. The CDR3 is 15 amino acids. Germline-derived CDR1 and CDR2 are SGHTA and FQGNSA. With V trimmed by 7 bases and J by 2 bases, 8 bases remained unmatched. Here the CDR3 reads CASKFGGRAYNEQFF. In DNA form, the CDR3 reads TGTGCCAGCAAATTCGGGGGGAGGGCCTACAATGAGCAGTTCTTC.

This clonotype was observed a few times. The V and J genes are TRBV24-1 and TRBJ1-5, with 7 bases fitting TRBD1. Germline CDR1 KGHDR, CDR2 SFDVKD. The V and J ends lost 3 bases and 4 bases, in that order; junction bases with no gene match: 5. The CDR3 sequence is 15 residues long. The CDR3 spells CATSDGAGGNQPQHF. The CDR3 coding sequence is TGTGCCACCAGTGATGGGGCAGGGGGAAATCAGCCCCAGCATTTT.

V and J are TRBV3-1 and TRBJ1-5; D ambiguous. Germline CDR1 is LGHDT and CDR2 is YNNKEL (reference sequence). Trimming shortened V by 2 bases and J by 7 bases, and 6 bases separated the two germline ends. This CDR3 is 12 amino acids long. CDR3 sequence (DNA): TGTGCCAGCAGCCAACTAGGGCAGCCCCAGCATTTT. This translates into CASSQLGQPQHF.

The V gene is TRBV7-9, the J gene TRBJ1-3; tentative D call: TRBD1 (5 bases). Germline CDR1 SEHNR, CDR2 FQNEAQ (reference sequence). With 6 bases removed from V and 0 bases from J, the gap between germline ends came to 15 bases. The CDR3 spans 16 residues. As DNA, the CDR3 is TGTGCCAGCAGTAGTATTGGGGGGAGCTCTGGAAACACCATATATTTT. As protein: CASSSIGGSSGNTIYF.